This note documents a single TCR beta chain sequence. Its antigen is as yet unknown. Germline CDR1 reads SGHDT; CDR2 reads YYEEEE. The CDR3 has 14 amino acids. The trim removed 4 bases at V and 3 bases at J, leaving 6 bases unmatched. Free of recent acute infections or vaccinations, the donors were healthy HIV-negative adults. Libraries were prepared by immunoSEQ multiplex PCR; TCRdb keeps only in-frame clonotypes and omits some of them. This table has 2 million to 3 million clones, approximately 94% appearing once. This record belongs to a study of shared clonotypes between healthy human individuals. Points from the study as a whole: Represented diversity (both genetic and exposure-history) was limited by the small number of donors. Incompleteness in sorted-subset sequencing, despite large depth, was shown by rarefaction.

This TCR derives from a man in his late teens or twenties in good health. The specimen sequenced was naive CD4+ T cells sorted from blood. Indicated subset: CD45RA+ positively selected. V usage is TRBV5-6 and J usage is TRBJ2-7; 8 bases match TRBD1. DNA of the CDR3: TGTGCCAGCAGCGAGACAGGGGTCCTCTACGAGCAGTACTTC. This codes for CASSETGVLYEQYF.